Each of the 23 T cell receptor beta chains below was sequenced from the same sample in a study of neurological immune-mediated disorders. TCRdb called the 5' RACE reads again in MiXCR, with one record for every CDR3 protein. This table has more than 100,000 distinct CDR3 sequences, approximately 11% appearing once. Time point reported: longitudinal time-point 3. The specimen was PBMCs. Receptors originate from a female donor with HTLV-1-associated myelopathy (HAM/TSP).

This clonotype has ten or more counts. J is TRBJ2-7 and V is TRBV5-5; D gene ambiguous. The V end lost 2 bases, the J end lost 2 bases, and 5 bases lay between the germline ends. The CDR3 is made up of 12 amino acids. In germline, CDR1 is SGHKS, CDR2 YYEKEE (reference sequence). The CDR3 coding sequence is TGTGCCAGCAGCTTTATAACCTACGAGCAGTACTTC. Its translation: CASSFITYEQYF.

This clonotype has a count of ten or more. The chain couples TRBV11-2 to TRBJ1-1; possible D gene TRBD1, 5 bases. Germline V gene data show CDR1 as SGHAT and CDR2 as FQNNGV. The ends were cut back, 2 bases at V and 1 base at J, with 8 bases in the middle. This CDR3 has 14 amino acids. Written as DNA, the CDR3 is TGTGCCAGCAGCTTAAGGGGCAAGAACACTGAAGCTTTCTTT. The encoded protein is CASSLRGKNTEAFF.

Many counts were recorded for this clonotype. The chain is built from TRBV27 and TRBJ2-7; TRBD1 aligns across 7 bases. CDR3 length equals 13 residues. V dropped 5 bases and J dropped 4; count of bases not matched to a gene: 5. Looked up from germline, CDR1 is MNHEY and CDR2 is SMNVEV (reference sequence). The CDR3 nucleotides read TGTGCCAGCAGTCCGCAGGGGGTGTACGAGCAGTACTTC. It is translated as CASSPQGVYEQYF.

There are a few counts of this clonotype. The rearrangement links TRBV28 to TRBJ1-1; tentatively, D is TRBD1 (5 bases). V lost 6 bases and J lost 2, with 7 bases in between. The CDR3 totals 12 residues. Germline V lookup: CDR1 MDHEN, CDR2 SYDVKM. The CDR3 bases are TGTGCCAGCAGGCGGGGCAACACTGAAGCTTTCTTT. Its protein is CASRRGNTEAFF.

V usage is TRBV5-1 and J usage is TRBJ2-7; weak D call: TRBD2 (5 bases). V dropped 4 bases and J dropped 8 bases, with 16 bases sitting between them. Germline lookup yields CDR1 SGHRS and CDR2 YFSETQ. The CDR3 extends over 13 amino acids. The DNA for the CDR3 is TGCGCCAGCAGCCCCGACGTCGGGGAAAAGCAGTACTTC. This sequence encodes CASSPDVGEKQYF. Full variable domain (missing parts from reference TRBV5-1 and TRBJ2-7): KAGVTQTPRYLIKTRGQQVTLSCSPISGHRSVSWYQQTPGQGLQFLFEYFSETQRNKGNFPGRFSGRQFSNSRSEMNVSTLELGDSALYLCASSPDVGEKQYFGPGTRLTVT.

There are many counts of this clonotype. This sequence joins TRBV5-1 and TRBJ1-2; D ambiguous. V lost 0 bases and J 0 bases, leaving 9 bases between the germline ends. The CDR3 contains 15 residues. Germline assignment: CDR1 SGHRS and CDR2 YFSETQ. CDR3 DNA: TGCGCCAGCAGCTTGGTGTCTGGGGCTAACTATGGCTACACCTTC. Residues: CASSLVSGANYGYTF.

This clonotype was seen repeatedly, ten times or more. This rearrangement joins TRBV20-1 to TRBJ1-5; 9 bases align to TRBD1. CDR3 length: 13 residues. The V gene end was trimmed by 1 base and the J gene end by 5 bases; junction bases not matched to a gene: 0. CDR1 is DFQATT, CDR2 SNEGSKA, per germline (reference sequence). Here the CDR3 reads CSARGTGDQPQHF. The CDR3, as DNA: TGCAGTGCTAGAGGGACAGGGGATCAGCCCCAGCATTTT.

This clonotype came up many times. The rearrangement uses TRBV7-9 and TRBJ1-1, with TRBD1 matching over 7 bases. The CDR3 length is 17 residues. V trimming: 1 base; J trimming: 7 bases; junction bases outside the gene matches: 15. Germline V CDR1 and CDR2: SEHNR, FQNEAQ (reference sequence). CDR3 in DNA: TGTGCCAGCAGCTTAGGGTCGTTATGGGGGACAGACCTTGAAGCTTTCTTT. Residues: CASSLGSLWGTDLEAFF.

Many counts were recorded for this clonotype. The chain recombines TRBV20-1 with TRBJ2-7; 16 nucleotides match TRBD2. The CDR3 is 18 residues long. CDR1 and CDR2 from the germline V gene are DFQATT and SNEGSKA (reference sequence). The V segment lost 3 bases and the J segment 5 bases; nucleotides outside the gene matches: 13. CDR3 sequence: CSASAQGLAGGPEDEQYF. The CDR3 nucleotides read TGCAGTGCTAGTGCCCAGGGACTAGCGGGGGGGCCAGAGGACGAGCAGTACTTC.

A note on this clonotype: This may be a read error: a much more frequent sequence differs by one nucleotide. The chain couples TRBV20-1 to TRBJ2-1, with 10 bases fitting TRBD2. The V segment lost 7 bases and the J segment 4 bases; nucleotides outside the gene matches: 7. The CDR3 contains 14 residues. Per germline, CDR1 DFQATT and CDR2 SNEGSKA (reference sequence). Here the CDR3 DNA reads TGCAGTGTTATGACTAGCGGGTATTACAATGAGCAGTTCTTC. This sequence encodes CSVMTSGYYNEQFF.

This clonotype was seen at least ten times. This rearrangement joins TRBV5-6 to TRBJ1-6; D is undetermined. The V end lost 1 base, the J end lost 14 bases, and 13 bases lay between the germline ends. The CDR3 runs 13 residues. CDR1 SGHDT and CDR2 YYEEEE come from the germline V gene. The CDR3 protein is CASSLIASQALHF. The CDR3 DNA reads TGTGCCAGCAGCTTGATTGCCTCCCAAGCCCTCCACTTT.

This clonotype was seen ten or more times. V usage is TRBV5-1 and J usage is TRBJ2-2; D might be TRBD2 (5 bases). Deletions cut 3 bases from V and 0 bases from J, with 15 bases between. Germline CDR1 and CDR2: SGHRS and YFSETQ. This CDR3 is 17 amino acids long. CDR3 residues: CASSSPSDSPNTGELFF. The DNA of the CDR3 is TGCGCCAGCAGCTCTCCTTCGGACTCACCGAACACCGGGGAGCTGTTTTTT. Using reference TRBV5-1 and TRBJ2-2 for the parts outside the CDR3, the full variable domain is KAGVTQTPRYLIKTRGQQVTLSCSPISGHRSVSWYQQTPGQGLQFLFEYFSETQRNKGNFPGRFSGRQFSNSRSEMNVSTLELGDSALYLCASSSPSDSPNTGELFFGEGSRLTVL.

This clonotype came up many times. The V and J genes are TRBV5-1 and TRBJ2-3; either TRBD1 or TRBD2 may fit D (7 bases each). The CDR3 spans 16 residues. CDR1 is SGHRS, CDR2 YFSETQ, per germline. V shed 1 base and J shed 3 bases, with 15 bases lying between them. CDR3 protein: CASSLQGGLGTDTQYF. The CDR3 DNA reads as TGCGCCAGCAGCTTGCAGGGGGGGCTGGGGACAGATACGCAGTATTTT.

This clonotype was detected ten times or more. DNA for the CDR3: TGTGCCAGCAGCACCCCCAGAGAGACCCAGTACTTC. As protein: CASSTPRETQYF. J is TRBJ2-5 and V is TRBV5-6; D not resolved. Germline loops: CDR1 SGHDT, CDR2 YYEEEE. V was clipped by 4 bases and J by 4 bases, with 8 bases between them. This CDR3 spans 12 amino acids. The complete variable domain, with remaining parts taken from reference TRBV5-6 and TRBJ2-5, reads DAGVTQSPTHLIKTRGQQVTLRCSPKSGHDTVSWYQQALGQGPQFIFQYYEEEERQRGNFPDRFSGHQFPNYSSELNVNALLLGDSALYLCASSTPRETQYFGPGTRLLVL.

This clonotype was counted ten times or more. V gene TRBV4-2 combines with J gene TRBJ2-7; D is possibly TRBD2 (6 bases). V shed 1 base and J shed 3 bases, with 13 bases lying between them. Germline values: CDR1 LGHNA, CDR2 YNFKEQ. The CDR3 runs to 15 residues. The DNA of the CDR3 is TGTGCCAGCAGCCAAGCATCGGACTACGACTACGAGCAGTACTTC. This translates into CASSQASDYDYEQYF.

This clonotype occurred many times. CDR3 in amino acids: CASSYGKRLYGYTF. The CDR3 region has the DNA TGTGCCAGCAGTTACGGGAAGCGCCTCTATGGCTACACCTTC. This chain connects TRBV6-6 to TRBJ1-2, with D hard to call. The CDR3 has 14 amino acids. The germline V and J ends were trimmed by 2 bases and 4 bases, with 11 bases remaining between them. CDR1 is MNHNY, CDR2 SVGAGI, per germline (reference sequence).

This clonotype appeared many times. The chain employs TRBV20-1 and TRBJ2-1; weak D call: TRBD2 (6 bases). CDR1 and CDR2 (germline): DFQATT, SNEGSKA (reference sequence). V lost 8 bases and J lost 5, with 22 bases in between. The CDR3 loop spans 15 amino acids. The CDR3 sequence is CSPGVLGGVHNEQFF. The CDR3, as DNA: TGCAGTCCGGGCGTCTTAGGCGGGGTACACAATGAGCAGTTCTTC.

In its sample, this clonotype was seen many times. The chain recombines TRBV12-3 or TRBV12-4 with TRBJ2-2; TRBD1 aligns across 11 bases. V shed 5 bases and J 7 bases; nucleotides not matched to a gene: 6. The CDR3 totals 15 residues. The CDR3, as DNA: TGTGCCAGCAGTCCGGACAGGGGGCGTCACGGGGAGCTGTTTTTT. It translates to CASSPDRGRHGELFF.

This clonotype was counted at least ten times. The gene calls are TRBV5-1 and TRBJ2-1; 12 nucleotides line up with TRBD2. V was pared by 5 bases and J by 6 bases, with 6 bases of the junction left unmatched. There are 15 residues in the CDR3. Germline CDR1 and CDR2: SGHRS and YFSETQ. The CDR3 nucleotides read TGCGCCAGCAGGGGGCCGGGACTAGCGGGCAATGAGCAGTTCTTC. Translating it yields CASRGPGLAGNEQFF.

This clonotype was seen ten or more times. V and J are TRBV2 and TRBJ1-1; D uncertain. Germline CDR1 and CDR2: SNHLY and FYNNEI. The CDR3 spans 12 residues. The V and J ends lost 3 bases and 14 bases respectively, with 16 bases between them. In DNA form, the CDR3 reads TGTGCCAGCAGTGAGGGAAATCGTGAAGTCTTCTTT. As protein: CASSEGNREVFF.

This clonotype was observed a few times. This chain uses TRBV20-1 with TRBJ1-6, with D hard to call. Germline V gene lookup returns CDR1 DFQATT and CDR2 SNEGSKA (reference sequence). The V gene lost 5 bases and the J gene lost 4 bases, with 9 bases spanning the gap. The CDR3 has 13 amino acids. The CDR3 here is CSAPTEYNSPLHF. The CDR3 DNA sequence: TGCAGTGCTCCGACTGAGTATAATTCACCCCTCCACTTT.

The count of this clonotype is one. Possible read error: a much larger clone is one base away. This chain links TRBV24-1 with TRBJ1-1; 8 nucleotides align to TRBD1. CDR3 size: 11 residues. V shed 9 bases, J shed 12 bases, and the junction held 8 bases outside the gene matches. Germline loops: CDR1 KGHDR, CDR2 SFDVKD. CDR3 DNA sequence: TGTGCCACCGAACGGGACAGGTTAACTTTCTTT. Translating gives CATERDRLTFF.

V and J are TRBV20-1 and TRBJ2-2; D possibly corresponds to TRBD1 (5 bases). Germline V gene data show CDR1 as DFQATT and CDR2 as SNEGSKA (reference sequence). The CDR3 is 14 residues long. Trimming stripped 3 bases from V and 1 base from J, with 9 bases between. The CDR3 region is CSARNDRNTGELFF. CDR3 DNA: TGCAGTGCTAGGAACGACAGGAACACCGGGGAGCTGTTTTTT.